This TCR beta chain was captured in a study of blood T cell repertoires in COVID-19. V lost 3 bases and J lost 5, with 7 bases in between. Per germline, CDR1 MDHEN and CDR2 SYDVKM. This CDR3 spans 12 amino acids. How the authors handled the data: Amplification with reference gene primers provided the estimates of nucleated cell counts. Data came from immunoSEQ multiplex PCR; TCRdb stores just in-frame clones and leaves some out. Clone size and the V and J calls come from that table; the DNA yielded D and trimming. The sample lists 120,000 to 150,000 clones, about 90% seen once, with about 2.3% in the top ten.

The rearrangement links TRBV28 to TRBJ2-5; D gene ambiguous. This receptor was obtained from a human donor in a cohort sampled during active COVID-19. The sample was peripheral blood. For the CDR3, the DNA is TGTGCCAGCAGTTTCGAACGGGAGACCCAGTACTTC. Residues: CASSFERETQYF. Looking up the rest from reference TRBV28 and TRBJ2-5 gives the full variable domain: DVKVTQSSRYLVKRTGEKVFLECVQDMDHENMFWYRQDPGLGLRLIYFSYDVKMKEKGDIPEGYSVSREKKERFSLILESASTNQTSMYLCASSFERETQYFGPGTRLLVL.